This note documents a single T cell receptor beta chain sequence. The antigen remains undetermined. The sample comes from a study of shared clonotypes between healthy human individuals. Study at large: Every donor yielded three CD4 naive, three CD4 memory, two CD8 naive and one CD8 memory plate. Study-wide points: What naive subsets generally showed was a larger estimated richness than memory subsets showed.

Repertoires were generated with immunoSEQ multiplex PCR, while TCRdb's copy carries only in-frame clones and drops some. The table has roughly 660,000 clones, less than 95% seen once. Adult Caucasians living in Nashville, Tennessee made up all of the donors. This CDR3 spans 16 amino acids. Trimming cost V 7 bases and J 6 bases, with 21 bases left between them. Germline loops: CDR1 SGHAT, CDR2 FQNNGV. Material for sequencing was memory CD8+ T cells from PBMCs. Subset given: CD45RO+ cells pooled with CCR7-negative TemRA cells. The clonotype comes from a young man in good health. Some clones in this sample may be carry-over from other donors' samples. The chain couples TRBV11-2 to TRBJ2-2; D is ambiguous. The chain's CDR3 is CASTVMVQIAPGELFF. The CDR3 region has the DNA TGTGCCAGCACCGTCATGGTTCAGATAGCCCCCGGGGAGCTGTTTTTT. The full variable domain, its missing parts supplied by reference TRBV11-2 and TRBJ2-2, is EAGVAQSPRYKIIEKRQSVAFWCNPISGHATLYWYQQILGQGPKLLIQFQNNGVVDDSQLPKDRFSAERLKGVDSTLKIQPAKLEDSAVYLCASTVMVQIAPGELFFGEGSRLTVL.